A single T cell receptor (beta chain) is shown here with its context. Antigen: not known. TCRdb passed the 5' RACE reads through MiXCR, listing each CDR3 protein once. This sample has about 520,000 distinct CDR3 sequences, with around 20% found just once. The data belong to a study of identical twins. Study results and limitations: Twin pairs' shared out-of-frame alpha sequences were enriched in low generation probability. Abundant beta clonotypes from cord blood bore fewer insertions; memory repertoires lacked this pattern.

Germline V gives CDR1 SGDLS, CDR2 YYNGEE. The trim removed 0 bases at V and 4 bases at J, leaving 1 base unmatched. The CDR3 has 16 amino acids. In addition, the sample was reused for a study of T cells expressing NK-cell markers.

The chain links TRBV9 to TRBJ2-1, with 13 bases aligning to TRBD2. This sequence originates from a woman aged 18 to 35 in good health. The sample was CD4+ T cells sorted from blood. The CDR3 coding sequence is TGTGCCAGCAGCGTAGGGGGACTAGCGGGGTACAATGAGCAGTTCTTC. Translated, it gives CASSVGGLAGYNEQFF.